These 25 T cell receptor beta chains came from one sample sequenced in a study of shared clonotypes between healthy human individuals (dated by TCRdb to 2020 to 2022). Library creation used the immunoSEQ multiplex PCR assay. Sourced from immuneACCESS, this table was stored by TCRdb with only in-frame sequences that have V and J called. A share of the clones is absent; for the studies checked, an unresolved V gene accounts for under half, and the remainder has no known explanation. This sample is represented by some 2.4 million clones; approximately 93% of them were singletons. Approximately 0.37% of the sample comes from the top ten. Sequences were obtained from naive CD4+ T cells from PBMCs. The cell subset or site tag for this specimen amounts to: CD45RA+ positively selected. The receptors derive from a man aged 18 to 35 in good health. Some clones in this sample may be carry-over from other donors' samples.

The chain employs TRBV27 and TRBJ1-5, with TRBD1 matching 7 bases. The J segment lost 5 bases and the V segment lost 5 bases, leaving 3 bases of the junction unmatched. The CDR3 runs 13 residues. The germline V gene encodes CDR1 MNHEY and CDR2 SMNVEV (reference sequence). CDR3: CASSVDRDQPQHF. The CDR3 DNA follows: TGTGCCAGCAGTGTCGACAGGGATCAGCCCCAGCATTTT.

Regarding this clone: Other nucleotide sequences in the sample specify the same CDR3. The chain has TRBV5-1 and TRBJ2-5, with a tentative D call TRBD2 (6 bases). Looked up from germline, CDR1 is SGHRS and CDR2 is YFSETQ. The CDR3 loop spans 13 amino acids. V was pared by 1 base and J by 3 bases, with 7 bases between. The CDR3 sequence is CASSLPGEETQYF. As DNA, the CDR3 is TGCGCCAGCAGCTTGCCGGGAGAAGAGACCCAGTACTTC. Full variable domain (missing parts from reference TRBV5-1 and TRBJ2-5): KAGVTQTPRYLIKTRGQQVTLSCSPISGHRSVSWYQQTPGQGLQFLFEYFSETQRNKGNFPGRFSGRQFSNSRSEMNVSTLELGDSALYLCASSLPGEETQYFGPGTRLLVL.

This chain links TRBV4-2 with TRBJ2-7; 7 bases fit TRBD2. Trimming at V came to 0 bases and at J to 3 bases, leaving 5 bases not matched to a gene. CDR3 size: 15 residues. Germline CDR1 reads LGHNA; CDR2 reads YNFKEQ. CDR3 amino acids: CASSQDRRDYYEQYF. The DNA of the CDR3 is TGTGCCAGCAGCCAAGATCGGCGGGACTACTACGAGCAGTACTTC.

The chain couples TRBV4-3 to TRBJ2-7, with D tentatively TRBD1 or TRBD2 (5 bases each). This CDR3 spans 16 amino acids. Looked up from germline, CDR1 is LGHNA and CDR2 is YSLEER. The V end lost 3 bases, the J end lost 0 bases, and 15 bases lay between the germline ends. The CDR3 DNA reads as TGCGCCAGCAGCCAGGGACCCCCGGGAAGCTCCTACGAGCAGTACTTC. It is translated as CASSQGPPGSSYEQYF.

Turning to this clone: Other nucleotide sequences in the sample specify the same CDR3. The V call is TRBV6-6, the J call TRBJ2-2, with D uncertain. The CDR3 spans 12 residues. V was cut by 6 bases and J by 5 bases, with 7 bases left in between. Germline V gene lookup returns CDR1 MNHNY and CDR2 SVGAGI (reference sequence). In DNA, the CDR3 is TGTGCCAGCAGCCCTGGGACCGGGGAGCTGTTTTTT. Amino acid sequence: CASSPGTGELFF.

CDR3 nucleotides: TGTGCCAGCAGTCAAAACAGCCCCCGAAATGAAAAACTGTTTTTT. As protein: CASSQNSPRNEKLFF. This chain links TRBV28 with TRBJ1-4; D unresolved. The V and J ends lost 5 bases and 5 bases respectively, with 15 bases between them. The CDR3 is 15 residues long. The germline V gene encodes CDR1 MDHEN and CDR2 SYDVKM.

On this clone: The same CDR3 arises from other DNA sequences in this sample as well. The rearrangement uses TRBV9 and TRBJ2-3; maybe TRBD2 (7 bases). This CDR3 has 15 residues. Trimming stripped 0 bases from V and 3 bases from J, with 11 bases between. Germline CDR1 reads SGDLS; CDR2 reads YYNGEE. In DNA form, the CDR3 reads TGTGCCAGCAGCGTAGAGGGGGGGAGGACAGATACGCAGTATTTT. It encodes CASSVEGGRTDTQYF.

The chain has TRBV14 and TRBJ2-7, with D perhaps matching TRBD2 (5 bases). Germline assignment: CDR1 SGHDN and CDR2 FVKESK. The CDR3 runs 13 residues. Trimming removed 0 bases at V and 6 bases at J, with 9 bases between. Written as DNA, the CDR3 is TGTGCCAGCAGCCAAGAATTAGGGAGCGAGCAGTACTTC. Protein product: CASSQELGSEQYF.

This clone was counted only a few times. The junction does not match germline at one end; this may be a read error. The chain couples TRBV10-1 to TRBJ2-7; 8 nucleotides match TRBD1. Germline V gene sequence: CDR1 WNHNN, CDR2 SYGVQD (reference sequence). The CDR3 has 13 residues. This CDR3 is CASSVTGANEEYF. CDR3 nucleotide sequence: TGCGCCAGCAGTGTGACAGGGGCCAACGAGGAGTACTTC.

This clone came up a few times. Within the sample, other DNA sequences also encode this same CDR3. This chain connects TRBV9 to TRBJ1-1; D is unresolved. Germline V CDR1 and CDR2: SGDLS, YYNGEE. Trimming took 0 bases from V and 1 from J, leaving 10 bases between them. This CDR3 spans 15 amino acids. CDR3 region: CASSVGGRENTEAFF. The CDR3 DNA reads as TGTGCCAGCAGCGTAGGAGGGCGGGAGAACACTGAAGCTTTCTTT. Full variable domain (missing parts from reference TRBV9 and TRBJ1-1): DSGVTQTPKHLITATGQRVTLRCSPRSGDLSVYWYQQSLDQGLQFLIQYYNGEERAKGNILERFSAQQFPDLHSELNLSSLELGDSALYFCASSVGGRENTEAFFGQGTRLTVV.

The chain links TRBV5-4 to TRBJ2-3; D is perhaps TRBD1 or TRBD2 (5 bases each). The CDR3 contains 15 residues. Germline V gene sequence: CDR1 SGHNT, CDR2 YYREEE (reference sequence). V gave up 4 bases and J gave up 5 bases, with 17 bases separating them. CDR3 DNA: TGTGCCAGCAGCCCAGGGAGCTTCGATGGAGATACGCAGTATTTT. Residues: CASSPGSFDGDTQYF.

A word on this clone: The identical CDR3 is also encoded by other nucleotide sequences in the sample. J is TRBJ1-2 and V is TRBV28; the match to TRBD1 covers 9 bases. CDR1 and CDR2 (germline): MDHEN, SYDVKM. The V gene end was trimmed by 5 bases and the J gene end by 4 bases; junction bases not matched to a gene: 5. This CDR3 is 14 amino acids long. The CDR3 DNA reads TGTGCCAGCAGTCCCCCGGGACAGGGCTATGGCTACACCTTC. Its translation: CASSPPGQGYGYTF.

J is TRBJ2-7 and V is TRBV5-4; 7 bases match TRBD2. From germline, CDR1 is SGHNT and CDR2 YYREEE (reference sequence). The CDR3 totals 15 residues. V trimming: 4 bases; J trimming: 1 base; junction bases outside the gene matches: 8. The CDR3 here is CASSAPGTTSYEQYF. CDR3 bases: TGTGCCAGCAGCGCCCCCGGGACTACATCCTACGAGCAGTACTTC.

The chain employs TRBV7-9 and TRBJ2-2, with D unresolved. Germline assignment: CDR1 SEHNR and CDR2 FQNEAQ (reference sequence). The CDR3 is 14 residues long. Trimming removed 1 base from V and 16 bases from J, with 19 bases in between. The CDR3 sequence is CASSLVGFTDAPFF. In nucleotides, the CDR3 is TGTGCCAGCAGCTTAGTGGGTTTTACAGACGCCCCGTTTTTT. Filled out from reference TRBV7-9 and TRBJ2-2, the complete variable domain reads DTGVSQNPRHKITKRGQNVTFRCDPISEHNRLYWYRQTLGQGPEFLTYFQNEAQLEKSRLLSDRFSAERPKGSFSTLEIQRTEQGDSAMYLCASSLVGFTDAPFFGEGSRLTVL.

The chain is built from TRBV19 and TRBJ2-7, with TRBD2 identical over 12 bases. The trim removed 6 bases at V and 6 bases at J, leaving 9 bases unmatched. Germline V gene data show CDR1 as LNHDA and CDR2 as SQIVND (reference sequence). The CDR3 loop spans 15 amino acids. The CDR3 coding sequence is TGTGCCAGTAGAGGACCGGGACTAGCGGGCTCCGAGCAGTACTTC. As protein: CASRGPGLAGSEQYF.

Notes on this clone: A junction end diverges from the germline sequence, so it may reflect a read error. J is TRBJ2-5 and V is TRBV20-1; D is uncertain. The last part of the DNA fits TRBJ2-7 better; the J call may be wrong. From germline, CDR1 is DFQATT and CDR2 SNEGSKA (reference sequence). CDR3 length: 11 amino acids. The CDR3 bases are TGCAGCGCTAATCAGTGGTACGAGCAGTACTTC. Protein product: CSANQWYEQYF.

This chain links TRBV9 with TRBJ2-3; 10 nucleotides align to TRBD2. CDR1 SGDLS and CDR2 YYNGEE come from the germline V gene. V gave up 3 bases and J gave up 3 bases; unmatched junction bases: 7. This CDR3 comprises 16 residues. As DNA, the CDR3 is TGTGCCAGCAGCGGCCGGGCAGCGGGGGGGACAGATACGCAGTATTTT. Its translation: CASSGRAAGGTDTQYF.

The rearrangement joins TRBV29-1 to TRBJ1-1; 9 nucleotides line up with TRBD1. CDR3 size: 18 residues. Unmatched junction bases numbered 16, after V lost 5 bases and J lost 0 bases. The V gene's germline CDR1 is SQVTM and CDR2 ANQGSEA. CDR3 in amino acids: CSVTFQPGQGVMNTEAFF. The CDR3 region has the DNA TGCAGCGTTACATTTCAGCCGGGACAGGGTGTCATGAACACTGAAGCTTTCTTT.

The genes are TRBV19 and TRBJ2-1; 10 bases line up with TRBD1. The CDR3 spans 13 residues. The V segment lost 6 bases and the J segment 8 bases; nucleotides outside the gene matches: 4. Per germline, CDR1 LNHDA and CDR2 SQIVND (reference sequence). The chain's CDR3 is CASRRQGAYEQFF. In DNA, the CDR3 is TGTGCCAGTAGGAGACAGGGGGCCTATGAGCAGTTCTTC.

V and J are TRBV25-1 and TRBJ2-1; 9 bases fit TRBD2. CDR1 MGHDK and CDR2 SYGVNS come from the germline V gene. The V segment lost 5 bases and the J segment 11 bases; nucleotides outside the gene matches: 10. The CDR3 runs 14 residues. CDR3 nucleotide sequence: TGTGCCAGCAGTTCTCCTAGCGGGACCGTTAAGCAGTTCTTC. The encoded protein is CASSSPSGTVKQFF. Supplemented by reference TRBV25-1 and TRBJ2-1, the full variable domain reads EADIYQTPRYLVIGTGKKITLECSQTMGHDKMYWYQQDPGMELHLIHYSYGVNSTEKGDLSSESTVSRIRTEHFPLTLESARPSHTSQYLCASSSPSGTVKQFFGPGTRLTVL.

This clone was picked up one time. This chain connects TRBV5-1 to TRBJ1-2; D gene ambiguous. Germline CDR1 SGHRS, CDR2 YFSETQ. The CDR3 has 12 amino acids. Trimming took off 2 bases at V and 4 bases at J, with 6 bases between the two ends. The CDR3 is CASSFEFYGYTF. The CDR3 region has the DNA TGCGCCAGCAGCTTCGAATTCTATGGCTACACCTTC.

The chain links TRBV28 to TRBJ2-3; tentative D call: TRBD2 (6 bases). The germline V gene encodes CDR1 MDHEN and CDR2 SYDVKM. This CDR3 region has 17 residues. V shed 6 bases and J shed 1 base, with 20 bases lying between them. The CDR3 region is CASRTGREHSRTDTQYF. CDR3 in DNA: TGTGCCAGCAGAACGGGGCGGGAACATTCTCGCACAGATACGCAGTATTTT.

The chain has TRBV30 and TRBJ2-1; 8 nucleotides align to TRBD2. Germline V lookup: CDR1 GTSNPN, CDR2 SVGIG (reference sequence). The trim removed 7 bases at V and 8 bases at J, leaving 13 bases unmatched. The CDR3 covers 14 residues. The CDR3 here is CASCEVAGIYEQFF. The CDR3 coding sequence is TGTGCCTCCTGTGAGGTAGCGGGAATCTATGAGCAGTTCTTC.

V gene TRBV7-2 combines with J gene TRBJ2-7, with no clear D. V shed 0 bases and J shed 7 bases, with 7 bases lying between them. The CDR3 has 12 residues. Germline V gives CDR1 SGHTA, CDR2 FQGNSA. The CDR3 loop reads CASSLAPLEQYF. CDR3 coding DNA: TGTGCCAGCAGCTTAGCCCCCTTGGAGCAGTACTTC.

The table lists this clone with a count of one. The J gene is TRBJ2-7, the V gene TRBV4-3; 7 nucleotides line up with TRBD1. CDR3 length: 16 amino acids. The germline V gene has CDR1 LGHNA and CDR2 YSLEER. V trimming: 0 bases; J trimming: 5 bases; junction bases outside the gene matches: 10. The chain's CDR3 is CASSQDLETGFHEQYF. The CDR3 nucleotides are TGCGCCAGCAGCCAAGATCTCGAGACAGGGTTCCACGAGCAGTACTTC.